These T cell receptor beta chains were read from a single sample in a study of OX40 agonist ivuxolimab in advanced cancers. Generated by immunoSEQ multiplex PCR, the TCRdb table keeps only in-frame clones and is missing some. The sample consists of around 70,000 clones, roughly 82% of them appearing once. The sequenced sample was CD4+ or CD8+ T cells sorted from blood, obtained in a trial of the OX40 agonist ivuxolimab. The receptors were sampled from an adult with an advanced solid tumor such as melanoma, head and neck, liver or kidney cancer. The CDR3 runs from the conserved cysteine through the conserved F or W. Each record gives: clone size, V gene, J gene, D gene, CDR3 protein, CDR3 DNA. The D gene is left open where the match is weak. Clone size is stated in some rows and not others, as once, few, many or a class when expanded.

abundance: .; v_gene: TRBV2; j_gene: TRBJ1-1; d_gene: .; CDR3aa: CASSEAQNTEAFF; CDR3nt: TGTGCCAGCAGTGAAGCCCAGAACACTGAAGCTTTCTTT
abundance: few; v_gene: TRBV7-9; j_gene: TRBJ2-1; d_gene: TRBD2; CDR3aa: CASSPSSGGTYNEQFF; CDR3nt: TGTGCCAGCAGCCCTAGTAGCGGGGGGACCTACAATGAGCAGTTCTTC
abundance: .; v_gene: TRBV10-3; j_gene: TRBJ1-1; d_gene: .; CDR3aa: CAISESFAGNTEAFF; CDR3nt: TGTGCCATCAGTGAGTCATTTGCAGGGAACACTGAAGCTTTCTTT
abundance: few; v_gene: TRBV11-3; j_gene: TRBJ2-2; d_gene: TRBD2; CDR3aa: CASSLGLVGTGELFF; CDR3nt: TGTGCCAGCAGCTTGGGACTAGTGGGCACCGGGGAGCTGTTTTTT
abundance: .; v_gene: TRBV27; j_gene: TRBJ1-2; d_gene: TRBD1; CDR3aa: CASSPPGQGALPYGYTF; CDR3nt: TGTGCCAGCAGCCCTCCGGGACAGGGGGCGCTTCCGTATGGCTACACCTTC
abundance: .; v_gene: TRBV18; j_gene: TRBJ2-7; d_gene: .; CDR3aa: CASSPPTSVAGALEQYF; CDR3nt: TGTGCCAGCTCACCACCGACGTCCGTCGCAGGGGCACTGGAGCAGTACTTC
abundance: once; v_gene: TRBV6-5; j_gene: TRBJ2-1; d_gene: .; CDR3aa: CASSFTDSYNEQFF; CDR3nt: TGTGCCAGCAGTTTCACAGACTCCTACAATGAGCAGTTCTTC
abundance: .; v_gene: TRBV6-5; j_gene: TRBJ1-1; d_gene: .; CDR3aa: CATLGMNTEAFF; CDR3nt: TGTGCCACCCTAGGGATGAACACTGAAGCTTTCTTT
abundance: .; v_gene: TRBV7-9; j_gene: TRBJ1-2; d_gene: .; CDR3aa: CASSAAKGGYGYTF; CDR3nt: TGTGCCAGCAGCGCGGCTAAGGGGGGCTATGGCTACACCTTC
abundance: .; v_gene: TRBV7-8; j_gene: TRBJ1-2; d_gene: .; CDR3aa: CASSLAGLLRGGYTF; CDR3nt: TGTGCCAGCAGCTTAGCGGGCCTACTTAGGGGTGGCTACACCTTC
abundance: few; v_gene: TRBV9; j_gene: TRBJ1-2; d_gene: .; CDR3aa: CASSVGGDYGYTF; CDR3nt: TGTGCCAGCAGCGTAGGAGGGGACTATGGCTACACCTTC
abundance: .; v_gene: TRBV14; j_gene: TRBJ2-2; d_gene: .; CDR3aa: CASSRRTQAGGELFF; CDR3nt: TGTGCCAGCAGCCGGAGGACTCAAGCCGGAGGGGAGCTGTTTTTT
abundance: .; v_gene: TRBV20-1; j_gene: TRBJ1-1; d_gene: .; CDR3aa: CSARENTEAFF; CDR3nt: TGCAGTGCTAGAGAAAACACTGAAGCTTTCTTT
abundance: .; v_gene: TRBV2; j_gene: TRBJ2-4; d_gene: .; CDR3aa: CASGGLQGGFDIQYF; CDR3nt: TGTGCCAGCGGGGGACTCCAGGGCGGATTTGACATTCAGTACTTC
abundance: .; v_gene: TRBV9; j_gene: TRBJ2-3; d_gene: TRBD2; CDR3aa: CASSVSSGGTSTDTQYF; CDR3nt: TGTGCCAGCAGCGTAAGTAGCGGGGGAACTAGCACAGATACGCAGTATTTT
abundance: .; v_gene: TRBV5-4; j_gene: TRBJ2-3; d_gene: TRBD2; CDR3aa: CASSLITSGGGGTQYF; CDR3nt: TGTGCCAGCAGCTTGATTACTAGCGGTGGCGGGGGTACGCAGTATTTT
abundance: once; v_gene: TRBV2; j_gene: TRBJ2-6; d_gene: .; CDR3aa: CASRAMGSSGANVLTF; CDR3nt: TGTGCCAGCAGGGCCATGGGCAGCTCTGGGGCCAACGTCCTGACTTTC
abundance: few; v_gene: TRBV19; j_gene: TRBJ1-3; d_gene: .; CDR3aa: CASSIGGPISGNTIYF; CDR3nt: TGTGCCAGTAGTATAGGGGGACCCATCTCTGGAAACACCATATATTTT
abundance: .; v_gene: TRBV5-1; j_gene: TRBJ1-2; d_gene: .; CDR3aa: CASSLMGGAGGYTF; CDR3nt: TGCGCCAGCAGCTTGATGGGGGGCGCGGGTGGCTACACCTTC
abundance: .; v_gene: TRBV7-2; j_gene: TRBJ2-2; d_gene: .; CDR3aa: CASSHLGGPSTGELFF; CDR3nt: TGTGCCAGCAGCCACCTTGGGGGCCCCAGCACCGGGGAGCTGTTTTTT
abundance: once; v_gene: TRBV5-1; j_gene: TRBJ2-2; d_gene: TRBD2; CDR3aa: CASSFSGGVNTGELFF; CDR3nt: TGCGCCAGCAGCTTTTCGGGGGGAGTGAACACCGGGGAGCTGTTTTTT
abundance: .; v_gene: TRBV7-3; j_gene: TRBJ2-2; d_gene: .; CDR3aa: CASSFQGGTGELFF; CDR3nt: TGTGCCAGCAGCTTCCAGGGGGGAACCGGGGAGCTGTTTTTT
abundance: .; v_gene: TRBV7-2; j_gene: TRBJ1-3; d_gene: .; CDR3aa: CASSLDRDRTGNTIYF; CDR3nt: TGTGCCAGCAGCTTAGACCGAGACAGAACTGGAAACACCATATATTTT
abundance: .; v_gene: TRBV13; j_gene: TRBJ2-3; d_gene: .; CDR3aa: CASSPKGYGTDTQYF; CDR3nt: TGTGCCAGCAGCCCGAAGGGCTACGGCACAGATACGCAGTATTTT
abundance: .; v_gene: TRBV5-1; j_gene: TRBJ1-2; d_gene: TRBD1; CDR3aa: CASSLGQGEEGYTF; CDR3nt: TGCGCCAGCAGCTTGGGACAGGGGGAGGAAGGCTACACCTTC
abundance: .; v_gene: TRBV10-3; j_gene: TRBJ2-3; d_gene: .; CDR3aa: CAISESTRPTDTQYF; CDR3nt: TGTGCCATCAGTGAAAGTACAAGACCCACAGATACGCAGTATTTT
abundance: .; v_gene: TRBV5-1; j_gene: TRBJ2-2; d_gene: TRBD1; CDR3aa: CASSLLGQTNTGELFF; CDR3nt: TGCGCCAGCAGCTTATTGGGACAGACGAACACCGGGGAGCTGTTTTTT
abundance: .; v_gene: TRBV5-4; j_gene: TRBJ1-3; d_gene: TRBD1; CDR3aa: CASSPGTVDSGNTIYF; CDR3nt: TGTGCCAGCAGCCCTGGGACAGTCGACTCTGGAAACACCATATATTTT
abundance: .; v_gene: TRBV5-1; j_gene: TRBJ2-3; d_gene: TRBD1; CDR3aa: CASTLGGTGGSDTQYF; CDR3nt: TGCGCCAGCACCTTGGGTGGGACAGGGGGATCAGATACGCAGTATTTT
abundance: .; v_gene: TRBV6-1; j_gene: TRBJ2-7; d_gene: .; CDR3aa: CASSLGPGSEQYF; CDR3nt: TGTGCCAGCAGCCTCGGACCGGGTTCCGAGCAGTACTTC
abundance: once; v_gene: TRBV5-5; j_gene: TRBJ2-2; d_gene: .; CDR3aa: CASSSNTGELFF; CDR3nt: TGTGCCAGCAGTTCAAACACCGGGGAGCTGTTTTTT
abundance: .; v_gene: TRBV5-1; j_gene: TRBJ2-7; d_gene: .; CDR3aa: CASSLVGDQNYEQYF; CDR3nt: TGCGCCAGCAGCTTGGTAGGGGATCAGAACTACGAGCAGTACTTC
abundance: .; v_gene: TRBV6-6; j_gene: TRBJ1-6; d_gene: .; CDR3aa: CASSYRGGNSPLHF; CDR3nt: TGTGCCAGCAGTTACAGGGGAGGCAATTCACCCCTCCACTTT
abundance: .; v_gene: TRBV7-2; j_gene: TRBJ2-5; d_gene: .; CDR3aa: CASSRGPILYQETQYF; CDR3nt: TGTGCCAGCAGCCGGGGACCGATCCTGTACCAAGAGACCCAGTACTTC
abundance: .; v_gene: TRBV19; j_gene: TRBJ1-3; d_gene: .; CDR3aa: CASSIEGTGNTIYF; CDR3nt: TGTGCCAGTAGTATTGAAGGAACTGGAAACACCATATATTTT
abundance: .; v_gene: TRBV11-2; j_gene: TRBJ2-1; d_gene: .; CDR3aa: CASSLAVLSYNEQFF; CDR3nt: TGTGCCAGCAGCTTAGCGGTTTTGTCGTATAATGAGCAGTTCTTC
abundance: .; v_gene: TRBV19; j_gene: TRBJ1-6; d_gene: .; CDR3aa: CASSTWTVGNSPLHF; CDR3nt: TGTGCCAGTAGTACCTGGACAGTAGGCAATTCACCCCTCCACTTT
abundance: .; v_gene: TRBV28; j_gene: TRBJ1-4; d_gene: TRBD1; CDR3aa: CASSKTGAATNEKLFF; CDR3nt: TGTGCCAGCAGTAAAACAGGGGCTGCAACTAATGAAAAACTGTTTTTT
abundance: .; v_gene: TRBV11-3; j_gene: TRBJ2-1; d_gene: .; CDR3aa: CASSNEVYNEQFF; CDR3nt: TGTGCCAGCAGCAATGAAGTCTACAATGAGCAGTTCTTC
abundance: .; v_gene: TRBV4-3; j_gene: TRBJ1-1; d_gene: .; CDR3aa: CASSQRGLGESPNTEAFF; CDR3nt: TGCGCCAGCAGCCAAAGAGGGCTGGGAGAGTCACCCAACACTGAAGCTTTCTTT
abundance: .; v_gene: TRBV7-3; j_gene: TRBJ2-7; d_gene: .; CDR3aa: CASSPSGIQEQYF; CDR3nt: TGTGCCAGCAGCCCCTCAGGCATCCAGGAGCAGTACTTC
abundance: .; v_gene: TRBV7-8; j_gene: TRBJ1-5; d_gene: .; CDR3aa: CASSLEISQGNQPQHF; CDR3nt: TGTGCCAGCAGCTTAGAGATCTCGCAGGGCAATCAGCCCCAGCATTTT
abundance: .; v_gene: TRBV6-5; j_gene: TRBJ2-7; d_gene: .; CDR3aa: CASSLKRTPNYEQYF; CDR3nt: TGTGCCAGCAGTTTAAAACGGACACCAAACTACGAGCAGTACTTC
abundance: .; v_gene: TRBV4-3; j_gene: TRBJ2-5; d_gene: .; CDR3aa: CASSQDGTSWVEETQYF; CDR3nt: TGCGCCAGCAGCCAAGATGGTACTAGCTGGGTGGAAGAGACCCAGTACTTC